These 30 T cell receptor beta chains share one sample of origin, sequenced in a study of cytomegalovirus exposure and HLA in healthy donors. It was with 60 Vbeta and 13 Jbeta primers that the PCR ran. Repertoires were generated with immunoSEQ multiplex PCR, while TCRdb's copy carries only in-frame clones and drops some. Among 40,000 to 45,000 clones listed, about 47% were seen once. Sequencing input: PBMCs. The receptor set was obtained from a human donor in good health.

The genes are TRBV18 and TRBJ2-3; TRBD2 aligns across 8 bases. The CDR3 totals 15 residues. The V gene's germline CDR1 is KGHSH and CDR2 LQKENI. The V segment lost 0 bases and the J segment 3 bases; nucleotides outside the gene matches: 2. The CDR3 reads CASSPPGLGTDTQYF. DNA for the CDR3: TGTGCCAGCTCACCACCGGGACTAGGAACAGATACGCAGTATTTT.

CDR3 loop: CASSLAYSYEQYF. The DNA for the CDR3 is TGTGCCAGCAGCTTGGCCTACAGCTACGAGCAGTACTTC. The genes are TRBV5-6 and TRBJ2-5; unclear D gene. The J call may be incorrect, as the DNA end agrees better with TRBJ2-7. Germline CDR1 is SGHDT and CDR2 is YYEEEE. The CDR3 sequence is 13 residues long.

The rearrangement links TRBV19 to TRBJ1-4; no clear D. Trimming cost V 11 bases and J 8 bases, with 27 bases left between them. Germline assignment: CDR1 LNHDA and CDR2 SQIVND (reference sequence). The CDR3 extends over 16 amino acids. The CDR3 sequence is CAVSAWGGSASEKLFF. The CDR3 nucleotides are TGTGCCGTATCTGCCTGGGGAGGCAGTGCTTCGGAAAAACTGTTTTTT.

The chain combines TRBV23-1 with TRBJ2-2, with 9 nucleotides matching TRBD1. TRBV23-1 carries the ORF label, with uncertain function. This CDR3 spans 16 amino acids. Trimming cost V 4 bases and J 7 bases; bases outside gene matches: 10. As DNA, the CDR3 is TGCGCCAGCAGTCCCCATCGACAGGGGGGCGTCGGGGAGCTGTTTTTT. Translation: CASSPHRQGGVGELFF.

A few counts support this clone. The gene calls are TRBV4-1 and TRBJ2-2; D might be TRBD1 (6 bases). This CDR3 contains 15 residues. V dropped 4 bases and J dropped 1 base, with 10 bases sitting between them. Germline CDR1 and CDR2: MGHRA and YSYEKL. The CDR3 loop reads CASSPGQLNTGELFF. CDR3 coding DNA: TGCGCCAGCAGCCCGGGACAATTGAACACCGGGGAGCTGTTTTTT.

This clone came up a few times. V is TRBV19 and J is TRBJ2-5; 12 bases agree with TRBD2. The V and J ends lost 3 bases and 1 base, in that order; junction bases with no gene match: 6. The germline V gene encodes CDR1 LNHDA and CDR2 SQIVND (reference sequence). The CDR3 is 17 residues long. DNA for the CDR3: TGTGCCAGTAGTATTCGGGGACTAGCGGGTCTCCAAGAGACCCAGTACTTC. Translated, it gives CASSIRGLAGLQETQYF.

This clone was observed a few times. The V and J genes are TRBV19 and TRBJ1-2; D gene uncertain. The CDR3 has 12 residues. V dropped 9 bases and J dropped 1 base, with 9 bases sitting between them. Germline values: CDR1 LNHDA, CDR2 SQIVND (reference sequence). The CDR3 DNA is TGTGCCAGCGAGCGAAATAACTATGGCTACACCTTC. It yields the protein CASERNNYGYTF.

The V and J genes are TRBV28 and TRBJ2-4; 7 bases agree with TRBD1. Looked up from germline, CDR1 is MDHEN and CDR2 is SYDVKM. This CDR3 has 15 residues. The trim removed 7 bases at V and 2 bases at J, leaving 8 bases unmatched. The CDR3 region has the DNA TGTGCCAGCACCCCGAGGGGGCGCCCCAAAAACATTCAGTACTTC. This encodes CASTPRGRPKNIQYF.

This clone has more than one count but fewer than ten. The chain joins TRBV6-5 to TRBJ1-2, with TRBD1 matching 9 bases. V trimming: 4 bases; J trimming: 4 bases; junction bases outside the gene matches: 10. The CDR3 is 16 residues long. Germline CDR1 MNHEY, CDR2 SVGAGI. In nucleotides, the CDR3 is TGTGCCAGCAGTTCCTCCGGGACAGGGCTTGGCTATGGCTACACCTTC. It specifies CASSSSGTGLGYGYTF.

The chain carries TRBV7-2 and TRBJ2-1, with 10 bases that match TRBD2. Germline CDR1 and CDR2: SGHTA and FQGNSA. The CDR3 loop spans 15 amino acids. Losses at the gene ends were 5 bases for V and 6 bases for J; bases not matched to a gene: 7. CDR3 DNA sequence: TGTGCCAGCAGCACCTCGCAGCGGGGGGGCAATGAGCAGTTCTTC. This translates into CASSTSQRGGNEQFF.

This chain links TRBV11-2 with TRBJ2-1, with D perhaps TRBD2 (6 bases). Germline CDR1 is SGHAT and CDR2 is FQNNGV. With 3 bases removed from V and 0 bases from J, the gap between germline ends came to 9 bases. CDR3 length equals 15 residues. The chain's CDR3 is CASSLGRRSYNEQFF. CDR3 DNA: TGTGCCAGCAGCTTGGGGAGGCGCTCCTACAATGAGCAGTTCTTC.

Only a few counts were recorded for this clone. This rearrangement joins TRBV27 to TRBJ2-6; D perhaps matches TRBD1 (6 bases). The V and J ends lost 8 bases and 0 bases respectively, with 17 bases between them. The length of the CDR3 is 17 residues. Germline assignment: CDR1 MNHEY and CDR2 SMNVEV (reference sequence). For the CDR3, the DNA is TGTGCCAGCGGACTGGACAGATTATACTCTGGGGCCAACGTCCTGACTTTC. Translating it yields CASGLDRLYSGANVLTF. Together with reference TRBV27 and TRBJ2-6, the CDR3 gives the full variable domain: EAQVTQNPRYLITVTGKKLTVTCSQNMNHEYMSWYRQDPGLGLRQIYYSMNVEVTDKGDVPEGYKVSRKEKRNFPLILESPSPNQTSLYFCASGLDRLYSGANVLTFGAGSRLTVL.

CDR3 in amino acids: CASSLMAGVTDTQYF. The CDR3, as DNA: TGTGCCAGCAGCTTGATGGCGGGGGTCACAGATACGCAGTATTTT. V and J are TRBV5-4 and TRBJ2-3, with 7 positions matching TRBD2. The germline V gene encodes CDR1 SGHNT and CDR2 YYREEE (reference sequence). The CDR3 totals 15 residues. V shed 1 base, J shed 2 bases, and the junction held 4 bases outside the gene matches.

The V and J genes are TRBV7-6 and TRBJ2-2; a possible D gene is TRBD2 (6 bases). Germline V lookup: CDR1 SGHVS, CDR2 FNYEAQ. V was cut by 5 bases and J by 6 bases, with 10 bases left in between. This CDR3 is built from 13 residues. The CDR3 loop reads CASSTRLAGELFF. DNA for the CDR3: TGTGCCAGCAGCACGAGACTAGCCGGGGAGCTGTTTTTT. The whole variable domain, remainder taken from reference TRBV7-6 and TRBJ2-2, is GAGVSQSPRYKVTKRGQDVALRCDPISGHVSLYWYRQALGQGPEFLTYFNYEAQQDKSGLPNDRFSAERPEGSISTLTIQRTEQRDSAMYRCASSTRLAGELFFGEGSRLTVL.

V gene TRBV18 combines with J gene TRBJ2-2; maybe TRBD1 (5 bases). Germline values: CDR1 KGHSH, CDR2 LQKENI. Trimming removed 8 bases from V and 2 bases from J, with 12 bases in between. The CDR3 is made up of 14 amino acids. This CDR3 is CASAVQGNTGELFF. CDR3 DNA sequence: TGTGCCAGCGCTGTCCAGGGAAACACCGGGGAGCTGTTTTTT.

The chain has TRBV9 and TRBJ2-3; D is perhaps TRBD2 (6 bases). CDR3 length equals 12 residues. Trimming took 4 bases from V and 4 from J, leaving 7 bases between them. CDR1 SGDLS and CDR2 YYNGEE come from the germline V gene. CDR3 sequence reads: CASSPGADTQYF. CDR3 nucleotides: TGTGCCAGCAGCCCGGGGGCAGATACGCAGTATTTT.

This rearrangement joins TRBV7-2 to TRBJ1-6; D is ambiguous. The V and J ends lost 0 bases and 0 bases respectively, with 12 bases between them. CDR1 and CDR2 from the germline V gene are SGHTA and FQGNSA. The CDR3 covers 18 residues. The CDR3 nucleotides read TGTGCCAGCAGCTTAGCGAACTTAGGGAGCTCCTATAATTCACCCCTCCACTTT. Amino acids: CASSLANLGSSYNSPLHF.

DNA for the CDR3: TGTGCCTCCCGCGAGAGGGTGACGACGAATTCACCCCTCCACTTT. This gives the protein CASRERVTTNSPLHF. The chain recombines TRBV19 with TRBJ1-6; D gene uncertain. The CDR3 sequence is 15 residues long. V was clipped by 11 bases and J by 7 bases, with 21 bases between them. Looked up from germline, CDR1 is LNHDA and CDR2 is SQIVND (reference sequence). Filled out from reference TRBV19 and TRBJ1-6, the complete variable domain reads DGGITQSPKYLFRKEGQNVTLSCEQNLNHDAMYWYRQDPGQGLRLIYYSQIVNDFQKGDIAEGYSVSREKKESFPLTVTSAQKNPTAFYLCASRERVTTNSPLHFGNGTRLTVT.

This clone was counted only a few times. The chain carries TRBV20-1 and TRBJ1-2; a possible D gene is TRBD1 (5 bases). This CDR3 has 11 amino acids. Trimming shortened V by 5 bases and J by 4 bases, and 8 bases separated the two germline ends. CDR1 is DFQATT, CDR2 SNEGSKA, per germline (reference sequence). Here the CDR3 reads CSARTTYGYTF. The CDR3 region has the DNA TGCAGTGCTCGGACAACCTATGGCTACACCTTC.

This rearrangement joins TRBV6-1 to TRBJ2-3; 7 bases agree with TRBD2. Per the germline V gene, CDR1 is MNHNS and CDR2 is SASEGT. This CDR3 comprises 12 residues. The CDR3 DNA is TGTAAACCGGCGGGAGGCACAGATACGCAGTATTTT. Translation gives CKPAGGTDTQYF.

This clone was seen a handful of times. CDR3 residues: CASSLGGASHRGYTF. CDR3 bases: TGTGCCAGCAGTTTAGGGGGCGCATCCCATAGGGGCTACACCTTC. The rearrangement links TRBV28 to TRBJ1-2; TRBD1 might be the D (6 bases). The CDR3 extends over 15 amino acids. Germline CDR1 is MDHEN and CDR2 is SYDVKM. V lost 2 bases, J lost 8 bases, and 18 bases lay in between.

V is TRBV28 and J is TRBJ1-3; D gene uncertain. The CDR3 extends over 13 amino acids. The V end was cut by 5 bases, the J end by 0 bases, with 5 bases between. From germline, CDR1 is MDHEN and CDR2 SYDVKM. In DNA, the CDR3 is TGTGCCAGCAGTCGGTCCTCTGGAAACACCATATATTTT. This translates into CASSRSSGNTIYF.

This clone appeared once. The V call is TRBV4-3, the J call TRBJ2-1; 10 nucleotides align to TRBD2. This CDR3 comprises 15 residues. The germline V gene has CDR1 LGHNA and CDR2 YSLEER. V dropped 5 bases and J dropped 6; count of bases not matched to a gene: 7. The CDR3: CASSFQRGGCNEQFF. CDR3 in DNA: TGCGCCAGCAGCTTCCAGCGGGGGGGATGCAATGAGCAGTTCTTC.

This clone was counted only a few times. The J gene is TRBJ2-5, the V gene TRBV27, with D perhaps TRBD2 (7 bases). The germline V gene has CDR1 MNHEY and CDR2 SMNVEV (reference sequence). The length of the CDR3 is 14 residues. Trimming removed 3 bases at V and 9 bases at J, with 17 bases between. The CDR3 DNA is TGTGCCAGCAGTTTGGCGGGGGCTAGAGAAGCCCAGTACTTC. Translated: CASSLAGAREAQYF.

The rearrangement joins TRBV6-6 to TRBJ2-7, with 11 positions matching TRBD2. The trim removed 9 bases at V and 6 bases at J, leaving 10 bases unmatched. Germline CDR1 reads MNHNY; CDR2 reads SVGAGI (reference sequence). The CDR3 is 14 amino acids. CDR3 amino acids: CASRTSGLVPEQYF. The CDR3 coding sequence is TGTGCCAGTAGGACTAGCGGGCTAGTTCCCGAGCAGTACTTC.

The chain recombines TRBV29-1 with TRBJ1-2, with unresolved D. Germline loops: CDR1 SQVTM, CDR2 ANQGSEA. The CDR3 covers 12 residues. Trimming removed 7 bases from V and 0 bases from J, with 9 bases in between. CDR3 nucleotides: TGCAGCGGACTGTCTACTAACTATGGCTACACCTTC. Translated: CSGLSTNYGYTF.

The chain combines TRBV4-3 with TRBJ2-3; D is perhaps TRBD2 (7 bases). Germline CDR1 and CDR2: LGHNA and YSLEER. V lost 1 base and J 1 base, leaving 15 bases between the germline ends. The CDR3 covers 17 residues. The CDR3 is CASSQGGGAVGTDTQYF. As DNA, the CDR3 is TGCGCCAGCAGCCAAGGTGGGGGGGCCGTTGGCACAGATACGCAGTATTTT.

The rearrangement links TRBV30 to TRBJ2-7, with D perhaps TRBD1 (5 bases). The V gene's germline CDR1 is GTSNPN and CDR2 SVGIG (reference sequence). The V and J ends lost 1 base and 4 bases respectively, with 11 bases between them. The CDR3 totals 13 residues. The chain's CDR3 is CAWSALGDYEQYF. As DNA, the CDR3 is TGTGCCTGGAGTGCCCTAGGGGATTACGAGCAGTACTTC.

The rearrangement joins TRBV6-6 to TRBJ1-2; TRBD1 is a possible D gene (5 bases). The CDR3 is 14 amino acids. V was trimmed by 0 bases and J by 5 bases, leaving 10 bases between them. The germline gives CDR1 MNHNY, CDR2 SVGAGI (reference sequence). The CDR3 loop is CASSYSPREYGYTF. CDR3 in DNA: TGTGCCAGCAGTTACTCCCCCAGGGAATATGGCTACACCTTC.

This clone was picked up one time. J is TRBJ1-1 and V is TRBV28; tentatively, D is TRBD1 (6 bases). The germline V gene has CDR1 MDHEN and CDR2 SYDVKM. CDR3 length: 16 residues. The ends were cut back, 3 bases at V and 6 bases at J, with 20 bases in the middle. The CDR3: CASSFRGRTGIAEAFF. The CDR3 bases are TGTGCCAGCAGTTTTCGTGGGAGAACAGGGATCGCTGAAGCTTTCTTT.